These 19 T cell receptor beta chains came from one sample sequenced in a study of CD4 T cell repertoires and nickel. TCRdb analysed the RT-PCR reads with MiXCR anew, one entry per CDR3 protein. The sample contains 450 to 550 distinct CDR3 sequences, less than 65% of which appear only once. Sequences were obtained from CD4+ T cells from blood, not recorded whether cultured. These receptors were collected from a human donor in a nickel allergy study, with or without nickel allergy (not recorded which). It is not recorded whether this sample comes from one donor or several.

This chain uses TRBV6-6 with TRBJ1-1; D unresolved. CDR1 is MNHNY and CDR2 is SVGAGI in the germline V gene (reference sequence). The CDR3 totals 15 residues. V gave up 2 bases and J gave up 1 base, with 11 bases separating them. CDR3 coding DNA: TGTGCCAGCAGTTACCCGGACTCCTCGAACACTGAAGCTTTCTTT. Translation: CASSYPDSSNTEAFF.

The chain links TRBV20-1 to TRBJ2-5; D ambiguous. The V end was cut by 3 bases, the J end by 5 bases, with 4 bases between. Germline-derived CDR1 and CDR2 are DFQATT and SNEGSKA (reference sequence). This CDR3 region has 10 residues. The CDR3, as DNA: TGCAGTGCTAGGGAGGAGACCCAGTACTTC. Residues: CSAREETQYF.

This clonotype has just one count. This sequence joins TRBV7-9 and TRBJ2-1; 10 nucleotides agree with TRBD2. CDR3 length equals 16 residues. With V trimmed by 5 bases and J by 4 bases, 8 bases remained unmatched. Germline V lookup: CDR1 SEHNR, CDR2 FQNEAQ (reference sequence). CDR3 protein: CASSPIAGGVYNEQFF. In DNA, the CDR3 is TGTGCCAGCAGCCCAATAGCGGGAGGCGTTTACAATGAGCAGTTCTTC.

The J gene is TRBJ1-2, the V gene TRBV10-3, with TRBD1 identical over 7 bases. Germline V gene sequence: CDR1 ENHRY, CDR2 SYGVKD. The CDR3 consists of 14 residues. The trim removed 6 bases at V and 6 bases at J, leaving 10 bases unmatched. This CDR3 reads CAISDFTGDHGYTF. The CDR3 bases are TGTGCCATCAGCGACTTTACAGGGGATCATGGCTACACCTTC.

This sequence joins TRBV7-9 and TRBJ2-3; D perhaps matches TRBD2 (6 bases). This CDR3 comprises 15 residues. Trimming removed 1 base from V and 2 bases from J, with 10 bases in between. CDR1 and CDR2 from the germline V gene are SEHNR and FQNEAQ (reference sequence). The CDR3 region is CASSLDGSSTDTQYF. In DNA, the CDR3 is TGTGCCAGCAGCTTAGACGGGAGCTCCACAGATACGCAGTATTTT.

The V gene is TRBV11-2, the J gene TRBJ2-2; D uncertain. In germline, CDR1 is SGHAT, CDR2 FQNNGV. V was cut by 2 bases and J by 4 bases, with 11 bases left in between. The CDR3 has 15 residues. The CDR3 loop reads CASSLTGPSTGELFF. CDR3 in DNA: TGTGCCAGCAGCTTAACCGGACCTTCCACCGGGGAGCTGTTTTTT.

This chain links TRBV20-1 with TRBJ2-6, with D maybe TRBD2 (6 bases). V dropped 1 base and J dropped 3 bases, with 19 bases sitting between them. Germline-derived CDR1 and CDR2 are DFQATT and SNEGSKA (reference sequence). This CDR3 has 18 residues. CDR3 sequence (DNA): TGCAGTGCTAGAGTCCCGCGGGACCCCCATGGTGGGGCCAACGTCCTGACTTTC. It specifies CSARVPRDPHGGANVLTF.

This clonotype was recorded a few times. This chain links TRBV2 with TRBJ1-3; D is uncertain. Germline lookup yields CDR1 SNHLY and CDR2 FYNNEI. The CDR3 runs 14 residues. V lost 7 bases and J lost 0, with 10 bases in between. The DNA for the CDR3 is TGTGCCAGCAAGCGGGAATACTCTGGAAACACCATATATTTT. As protein: CASKREYSGNTIYF.

This clonotype was recorded once. The V call is TRBV11-2, the J call TRBJ1-3; D is undetermined. The germline V gene encodes CDR1 SGHAT and CDR2 FQNNGV. The CDR3 extends over 15 amino acids. V was shortened by 0 bases and J by 2 bases, with 8 bases between the two germline ends. CDR3 nucleotides: TGTGCCAGCAGCTTAGAGTGGGGAACTGGAAACACCATATATTTT. Its translation: CASSLEWGTGNTIYF.

This chain connects TRBV5-1 to TRBJ1-4; TRBD1 might be the D (6 bases). CDR1 and CDR2 (germline): SGHRS, YFSETQ. The CDR3 consists of 14 residues. The V end lost 5 bases, the J end lost 2 bases, and 10 bases lay between the germline ends. CDR3 in amino acids: CASRPGVTNEKLFF. The CDR3 region has the DNA TGCGCCAGCAGGCCAGGGGTGACTAATGAAAAACTGTTTTTT.

This clonotype was counted a few times. The rearrangement links TRBV30 to TRBJ2-1; D is uncertain. V lost 3 bases and J 4 bases, leaving 4 bases between the germline ends. CDR1 is GTSNPN, CDR2 SVGIG, per germline (reference sequence). CDR3 length: 11 residues. DNA of the CDR3: TGTGCCTGGAGAGGATACAATGAGCAGTTCTTC. It translates to CAWRGYNEQFF.

This clonotype was picked up a small number of times. The J gene is TRBJ2-5, the V gene TRBV12-3 or TRBV12-4; 9 bases are shared with TRBD2. V trimming: 4 bases; J trimming: 1 base; junction bases outside the gene matches: 10. This CDR3 comprises 17 residues. CDR3 bases: TGTGCCAGCAGTTCGGCGGGTAGCGGGAGTGCCCAAGAGACCCAGTACTTC. It is translated as CASSSAGSGSAQETQYF.

The CDR3 region has the DNA TGTGCCAGCAGCTTCGTTCCCGGGCAGGGGGCGGGGGAGCAGTACTTC. It yields the protein CASSFVPGQGAGEQYF. The chain is built from TRBV5-5 and TRBJ2-7, with 8 nucleotides matching TRBD1. The V gene's germline CDR1 is SGHKS and CDR2 YYEKEE (reference sequence). V lost 2 bases to trimming and J lost 7 bases; unmatched junction nucleotides: 14. The CDR3 sequence is 16 residues long.

The table lists this clonotype with a few counts. V and J are TRBV15 and TRBJ2-3; D gene unclear. CDR3 length: 12 residues. Trimming took off 1 base at V and 8 bases at J, with 7 bases between the two ends. CDR1 and CDR2 from the germline V gene are LNHNV and YYDKDF (reference sequence). CDR3 bases: TGTGCCACCAGCAGAGTAACCGGTACGCAGTATTTT. Encoded protein: CATSRVTGTQYF. The complete variable domain, with remaining parts taken from reference TRBV15 and TRBJ2-3, reads DAMVIQNPRYQVTQFGKPVTLSCSQTLNHNVMYWYQQKSSQAPKLLFHYYDKDFNNEADTPDNFQSRRPNTSFCFLDIRSPGLGDTAMYLCATSRVTGTQYFGPGTRLTVL.

There are a few counts of this clonotype. DNA for the CDR3: TGCGCCAGCAGTGGGGGACCTTACAATGAGCAGTTCTTC. This gives the protein CASSGGPYNEQFF. The J gene is TRBJ2-1, the V gene TRBV10-2; the D call may be TRBD1 or TRBD2 (5 bases each). The CDR3 is 13 amino acids. V was clipped by 4 bases and J by 4 bases, with 8 bases between them. Germline V gives CDR1 WSHSY, CDR2 SAAADI.

The rearrangement joins TRBV18 to TRBJ2-2; D ambiguous. The V gene's germline CDR1 is KGHSH and CDR2 LQKENI. CDR3 length equals 14 residues. The germline V and J ends were trimmed by 0 bases and 3 bases, with 5 bases remaining between them. The CDR3 protein is CASSPPGDTGELFF. The CDR3, as DNA: TGTGCCAGCTCACCACCTGGGGACACCGGGGAGCTGTTTTTT.

V usage is TRBV28 and J usage is TRBJ2-4; TRBD2 is a possible D gene (6 bases). Trimming cost V 3 bases and J 7 bases, with 10 bases left between them. Germline lookup yields CDR1 MDHEN and CDR2 SYDVKM. CDR3 length equals 13 residues. The CDR3 here is CASSLEGWNIQYF. The CDR3 DNA reads TGTGCCAGCAGTTTGGAGGGTTGGAACATTCAGTACTTC.

This clonotype has a handful of counts. V usage is TRBV5-6 and J usage is TRBJ1-1; no clear D gene. This CDR3 spans 13 amino acids. Germline V lookup: CDR1 SGHDT, CDR2 YYEEEE. The germline V and J ends were trimmed by 5 bases and 2 bases, with 10 bases remaining between them. CDR3 DNA: TGTGCCAGCAGAGTATGGCAAAACACTGAAGCTTTCTTT. It yields the protein CASRVWQNTEAFF.

The V call is TRBV6-5, the J call TRBJ1-2; D is perhaps TRBD1 (6 bases). Trimming stripped 8 bases from V and 2 bases from J, with 15 bases between. This CDR3 contains 14 residues. The germline CDR1 and CDR2 sequences are MNHEY and SVGAGI. The CDR3: CASAQAGANYGYTF. The CDR3, as DNA: TGTGCCAGCGCCCAGGCGGGGGCCAACTATGGCTACACCTTC.